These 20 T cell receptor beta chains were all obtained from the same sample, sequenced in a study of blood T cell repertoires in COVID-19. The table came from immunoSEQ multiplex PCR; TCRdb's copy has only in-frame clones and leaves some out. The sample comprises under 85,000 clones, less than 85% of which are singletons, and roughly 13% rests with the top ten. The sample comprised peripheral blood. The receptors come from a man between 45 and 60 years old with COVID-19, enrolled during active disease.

The CDR3 bases are TGTGCCAGCAGCCCCCGGAGGGGGGGTGCTAGCACAGATACGCAGTATTTT. Translated, it gives CASSPRRGGASTDTQYF. The chain has TRBV7-3 and TRBJ2-3; tentative D call: TRBD2 (7 bases). Trimming shortened V by 5 bases and J by 0 bases, and 18 bases separated the two germline ends. The CDR3 is 17 residues long. The germline V gene has CDR1 SGHTA and CDR2 FQGTGA.

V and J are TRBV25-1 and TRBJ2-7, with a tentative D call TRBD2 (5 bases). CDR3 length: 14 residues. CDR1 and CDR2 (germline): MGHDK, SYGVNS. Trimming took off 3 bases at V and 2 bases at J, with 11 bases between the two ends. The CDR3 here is CASSDGGNPYEQYF. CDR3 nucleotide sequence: TGTGCCAGCAGTGACGGAGGAAACCCCTACGAGCAGTACTTC.

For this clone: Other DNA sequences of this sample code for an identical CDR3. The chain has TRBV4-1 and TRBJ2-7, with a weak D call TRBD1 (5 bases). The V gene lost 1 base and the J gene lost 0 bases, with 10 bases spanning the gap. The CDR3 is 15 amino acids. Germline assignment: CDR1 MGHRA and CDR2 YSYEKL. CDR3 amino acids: CASSQGDSSSYEQYF. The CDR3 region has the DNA TGCGCCAGCAGCCAAGGCGACAGCAGCTCCTACGAGCAGTACTTC.

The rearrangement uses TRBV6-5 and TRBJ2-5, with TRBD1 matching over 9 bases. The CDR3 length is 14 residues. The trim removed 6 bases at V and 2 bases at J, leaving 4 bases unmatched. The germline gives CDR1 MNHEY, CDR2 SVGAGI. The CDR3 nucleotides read TGTGCCAGCAGCCTGGGACAGGGACAAGAGACCCAGTACTTC. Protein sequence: CASSLGQGQETQYF.

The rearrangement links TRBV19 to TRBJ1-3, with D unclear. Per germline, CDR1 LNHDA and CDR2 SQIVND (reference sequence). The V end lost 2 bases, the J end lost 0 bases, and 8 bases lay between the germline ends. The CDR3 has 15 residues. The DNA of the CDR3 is TGTGCCAGTAGTATATTAAATATCTCTGGAAACACCATATATTTT. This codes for CASSILNISGNTIYF.

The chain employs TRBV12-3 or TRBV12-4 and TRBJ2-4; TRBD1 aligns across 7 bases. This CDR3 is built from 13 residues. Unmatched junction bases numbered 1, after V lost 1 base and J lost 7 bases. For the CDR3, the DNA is TGTGCCAGCAGTTTAGAGGGGGCTAACATTCAGTACTTC. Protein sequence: CASSLEGANIQYF.

The CDR3: CASSLGVGLSTDTQYF. The DNA of the CDR3 is TGTGCCAGCAGCTTAGGGGTGGGACTGAGCACAGATACGCAGTATTTT. This chain links TRBV7-8 with TRBJ2-3; weak D call: TRBD2 (6 bases). CDR3 size: 16 residues. The V and J ends lost 1 base and 0 bases respectively, with 11 bases between them. Germline CDR1 and CDR2: SGHVS and FQNEAQ. The full variable domain, completed using reference TRBV7-8 and TRBJ2-3, is GAGVSQSPRYKVAKRGQDVALRCDPISGHVSLFWYQQALGQGPEFLTYFQNEAQLDKSGLPSDRFFAERPEGSVSTLKIQRTQQEDSAVYLCASSLGVGLSTDTQYFGPGTRLTVL.

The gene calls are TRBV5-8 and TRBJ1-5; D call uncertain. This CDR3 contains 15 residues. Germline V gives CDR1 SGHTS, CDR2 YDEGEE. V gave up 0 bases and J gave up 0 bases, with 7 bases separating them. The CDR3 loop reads CASSLAGYSNQPQHF. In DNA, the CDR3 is TGTGCCAGCAGCTTGGCGGGATATAGCAATCAGCCCCAGCATTTT.

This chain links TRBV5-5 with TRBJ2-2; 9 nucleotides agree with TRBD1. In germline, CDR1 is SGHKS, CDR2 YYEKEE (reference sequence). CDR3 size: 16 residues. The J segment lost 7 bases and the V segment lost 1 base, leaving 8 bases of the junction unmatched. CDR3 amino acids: CASSLRGTGYIGELFF. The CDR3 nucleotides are TGTGCCAGCAGCTTGAGGGGGACAGGGTACATCGGGGAGCTGTTTTTT.

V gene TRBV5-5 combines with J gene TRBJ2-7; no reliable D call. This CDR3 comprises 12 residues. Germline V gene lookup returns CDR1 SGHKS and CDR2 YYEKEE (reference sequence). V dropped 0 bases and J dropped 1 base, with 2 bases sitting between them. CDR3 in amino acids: CASSLVSYEQYF. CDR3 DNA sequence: TGTGCCAGCAGCTTGGTATCCTACGAGCAGTACTTC.

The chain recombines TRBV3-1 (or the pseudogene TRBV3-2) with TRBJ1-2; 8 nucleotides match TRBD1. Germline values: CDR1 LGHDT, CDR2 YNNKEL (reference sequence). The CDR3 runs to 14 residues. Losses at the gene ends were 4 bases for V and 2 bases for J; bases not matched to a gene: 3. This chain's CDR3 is CASSLDRENYGYTF. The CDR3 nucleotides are TGTGCCAGCAGCCTGGACAGGGAAAACTATGGCTACACCTTC.

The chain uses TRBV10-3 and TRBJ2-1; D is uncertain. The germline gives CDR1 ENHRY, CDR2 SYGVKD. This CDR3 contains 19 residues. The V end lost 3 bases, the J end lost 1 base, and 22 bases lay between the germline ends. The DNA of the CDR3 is TGTGCCATCAGTGATCAAAGGTCGGGTCTGGTGGCGTCCTACAATGAGCAGTTCTTC. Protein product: CAISDQRSGLVASYNEQFF.

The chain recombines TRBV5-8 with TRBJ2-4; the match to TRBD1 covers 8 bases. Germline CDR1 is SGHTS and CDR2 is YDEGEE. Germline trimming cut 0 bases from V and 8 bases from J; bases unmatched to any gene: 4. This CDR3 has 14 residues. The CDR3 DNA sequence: TGTGCCAGCAGCTTGGGGACAGGGAAGGACATTCAGTACTTC. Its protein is CASSLGTGKDIQYF.

CDR3 amino acids: CASSQAQGTNQPQHF. CDR3 DNA sequence: TGTGCCAGCAGCCAAGCGCAGGGGACCAATCAGCCCCAGCATTTT. V is TRBV3-1 (or the pseudogene TRBV3-2) and J is TRBJ1-5; weak D call: TRBD1 (6 bases). CDR1 is LGHDT and CDR2 is YNNKEL in the germline V gene (reference sequence). Trimming pared 1 base from V and 3 bases from J, leaving 10 bases between. CDR3 length: 15 amino acids.

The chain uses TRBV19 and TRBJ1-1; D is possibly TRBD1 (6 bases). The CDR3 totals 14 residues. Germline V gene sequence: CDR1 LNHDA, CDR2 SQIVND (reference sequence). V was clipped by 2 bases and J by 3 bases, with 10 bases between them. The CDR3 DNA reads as TGTGCCAGTAGTATACGGGGGGGCGACACTGAAGCTTTCTTT. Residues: CASSIRGGDTEAFF.

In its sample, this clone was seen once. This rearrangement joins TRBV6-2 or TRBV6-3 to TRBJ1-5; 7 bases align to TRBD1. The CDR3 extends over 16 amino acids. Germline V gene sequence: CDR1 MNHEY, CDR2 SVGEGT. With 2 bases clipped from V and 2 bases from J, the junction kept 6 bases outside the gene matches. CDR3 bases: TGTGCCAGCAGTTACCCGACAGGGCGGCGCAATCAGCCCCAGCATTTT. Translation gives CASSYPTGRRNQPQHF.

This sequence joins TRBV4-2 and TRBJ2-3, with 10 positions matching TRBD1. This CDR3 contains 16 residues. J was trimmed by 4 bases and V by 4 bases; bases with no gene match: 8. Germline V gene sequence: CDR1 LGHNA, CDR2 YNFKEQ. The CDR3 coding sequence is TGTGCCAGCAGCCCCCAGGGACAGGGGACAGCAGATACGCAGTATTTT. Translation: CASSPQGQGTADTQYF.

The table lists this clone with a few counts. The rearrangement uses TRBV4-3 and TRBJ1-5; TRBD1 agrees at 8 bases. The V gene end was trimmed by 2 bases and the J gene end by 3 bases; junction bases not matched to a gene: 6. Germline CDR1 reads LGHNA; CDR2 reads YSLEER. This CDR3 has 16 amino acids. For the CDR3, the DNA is TGCGCCAGCAGCCAAACCTGGACAGGGTCCAATCAGCCCCAGCATTTT. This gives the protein CASSQTWTGSNQPQHF.

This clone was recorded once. CDR3 region: CASTTDRGRRSYTF. The CDR3 nucleotides read TGTGCCAGTACCACGGACAGGGGGCGAAGGAGCTACACCTTC. V gene TRBV19 combines with J gene TRBJ1-2; 11 bases are a match to TRBD1. J gave up 9 bases and V 7 bases, and 10 bases lay outside the gene matches. Germline loops: CDR1 LNHDA, CDR2 SQIVND (reference sequence). The CDR3 is 14 amino acids.

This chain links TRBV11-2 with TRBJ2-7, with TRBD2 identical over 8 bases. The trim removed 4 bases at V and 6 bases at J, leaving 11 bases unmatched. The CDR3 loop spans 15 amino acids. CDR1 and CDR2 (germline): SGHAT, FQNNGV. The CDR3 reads CASSYLRGGRSEQYF. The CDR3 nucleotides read TGTGCCAGCAGCTACCTACGGGGGGGACGCTCCGAGCAGTACTTC.